This T cell receptor (beta chain) was profiled in a study of T cell repertoires in ileal Crohn's disease. The CDR3 covers 15 residues. V lost 2 bases and J lost 3, with 10 bases in between. The germline CDR1 and CDR2 sequences are MNHEY and SMNVEV (reference sequence). Clones were read by immunoSEQ multiplex PCR, and TCRdb kept only the in-frame ones, dropping some. The sample shows roughly 31,000 clones, 80% of them seen only once. Material: ileal tissue. The sequence came from an adult with Crohn's disease. The chain employs TRBV27 and TRBJ1-4; no clear D. The CDR3 DNA reads TGTGCCAGCAGTTTAGACCGCAGGTCTAATGAAAAACTGTTTTTT. Its translation: CASSLDRRSNEKLFF.